Shown below are 32 T cell receptor beta chains from a single sample sequenced in a study of T cells after yellow fever vaccination. TCRdb passed the 5' RACE reads through MiXCR, listing each CDR3 protein once. The table includes 150,000 to 200,000 distinct CDR3 sequences, less than 9% detected once. Sequenced material: CD4+ T cells sorted from PBMCs, taken around 5 days after the first yellow fever vaccination. The receptors stem from a man aged 18 to 29 who received the YFV17D yellow fever vaccine.

This clonotype occurred many times. The chain joins TRBV4-2 to TRBJ2-6; a weak D match, TRBD1 (5 bases). Between the trimmed V and J ends, which lost 4 bases and 1 base, there was a span of 14 bases. In germline, CDR1 is LGHNA, CDR2 YNFKEQ. CDR3 length: 17 residues. This CDR3 reads CASSRGRGSSGANVLTF. CDR3 in DNA: TGTGCCAGCAGCCGGGGAAGGGGATCTTCTGGGGCCAACGTCCTGACTTTC.

The V and J genes are TRBV9 and TRBJ2-3; 11 positions match TRBD2. Trimming at V came to 3 bases and at J to 7 bases, leaving 7 bases not matched to a gene. Germline V gene data show CDR1 as SGDLS and CDR2 as YYNGEE. The CDR3 sequence is 15 residues long. CDR3 nucleotide sequence: TGTGCCAGCAGCGAAGGGACTAGCGGAGACTATACGCAGTATTTT. Protein sequence: CASSEGTSGDYTQYF. The complete variable domain, with remaining parts taken from reference TRBV9 and TRBJ2-3, reads DSGVTQTPKHLITATGQRVTLRCSPRSGDLSVYWYQQSLDQGLQFLIQYYNGEERAKGNILERFSAQQFPDLHSELNLSSLELGDSALYFCASSEGTSGDYTQYFGPGTRLTVL.

This clonotype was found many times. The chain has TRBV18 and TRBJ1-3; perhaps TRBD1 as D (5 bases). The CDR3 is 19 residues long. Trimming pared 3 bases from V and 3 bases from J, leaving 24 bases between. Germline loops: CDR1 KGHSH, CDR2 LQKENI. The CDR3 coding sequence is TGTGCCAGCTCACCTATAACCCAGGGACCGGATGTGTTTGGAAACACCATATATTTT. This sequence encodes CASSPITQGPDVFGNTIYF.

At least ten counts were recorded for this clonotype. The rearrangement joins TRBV2 to TRBJ2-1; D ambiguous. The CDR3 runs 12 residues. V gave up 4 bases and J gave up 9 bases, with 10 bases separating them. Per the germline V gene, CDR1 is SNHLY and CDR2 is FYNNEI. The CDR3 coding sequence is TGTGCCAGCAGTGCCTCCGGAAGTGAGCAGTTCTTC. Residues: CASSASGSEQFF.

Ten or more counts support this clonotype. V is TRBV3-1 and J is TRBJ1-6; maybe TRBD1 (5 bases). CDR3 length: 12 residues. Trimming shortened V by 5 bases and J by 14 bases, and 13 bases separated the two germline ends. CDR1 and CDR2 from the germline V gene are LGHDT and YNNKEL (reference sequence). Here the CDR3 reads CASSDRITALHF. For the CDR3, the DNA is TGTGCCAGCAGCGACAGAATTACGGCCCTCCACTTT.

This clonotype was found a few times. The CDR3 protein is CASGFSGTGTDTQYF. The CDR3 bases are TGTGCCAGCGGATTTTCCGGGACGGGCACAGATACGCAGTATTTT. The gene calls are TRBV12-3 or TRBV12-4 and TRBJ2-3; D is possibly TRBD1 or TRBD2 (5 bases each). CDR3 size: 15 residues. Trimming took off 8 bases at V and 1 base at J, with 16 bases between the two ends.

This clonotype was picked up many times. The CDR3 coding sequence is TGTGCCACCCGGGGACAGGGGCTAACCGGGGAGCTGTTTTTT. It codes for CATRGQGLTGELFF. The genes are TRBV6-1 and TRBJ2-2; 10 positions match TRBD1. CDR1 and CDR2 from the germline V gene are MNHNS and SASEGT. CDR3 length: 14 amino acids. Germline trimming cut 10 bases from V and 5 bases from J; bases unmatched to any gene: 7.

This clonotype has a count of ten or more. The CDR3 sequence is CASSEGPNGYTF. As DNA, the CDR3 is TGTGCCAGCAGTGAGGGGCCTAATGGCTACACCTTC. This chain joins TRBV2 and TRBJ1-2, with a possible D match to TRBD1 (5 bases). The CDR3 has 12 amino acids. Trimming removed 3 bases from V and 6 bases from J, with 8 bases in between. The germline V gene has CDR1 SNHLY and CDR2 FYNNEI.

The table lists this clonotype with a few counts. The chain employs TRBV6-2 or TRBV6-3 and TRBJ2-2, with D possibly being TRBD2 (6 bases). Trimming cost V 5 bases and J 5 bases, with 18 bases left between them. Germline V gene lookup returns CDR1 MNHEY and CDR2 SVGEGT. The CDR3 length is 16 residues. CDR3 coding DNA: TGTGCCAGCAGTCACCCCACGGGACTGCTAACCGGGGAGCTGTTTTTT. It specifies CASSHPTGLLTGELFF.

This clonotype was recorded many times. CDR3 sequence (DNA): TGTGCCAGCAGCCCTAGAGGGCGGGGGGGCGTTCGCACAGATACGCAGTATTTT. Protein sequence: CASSPRGRGGVRTDTQYF. The chain combines TRBV11-2 with TRBJ2-3, with TRBD2 identical over 9 bases. This CDR3 region has 18 residues. The germline CDR1 and CDR2 sequences are SGHAT and FQNNGV. V was clipped by 5 bases and J by 1 base; unmatched bases: 13.

Ten or more counts support this clonotype. This rearrangement joins TRBV4-1 to TRBJ1-5; D gene ambiguous. This CDR3 region has 17 residues. Trimming left V 1 base short and J 0 bases short, with 13 bases between. The germline V gene has CDR1 MGHRA and CDR2 YSYEKL. The CDR3 sequence: CASSQVDLFDSNQPQHF. CDR3 coding DNA: TGCGCCAGCAGCCAAGTAGATTTATTCGATAGCAATCAGCCCCAGCATTTT.

This clonotype was picked up many times. The rearrangement uses TRBV20-1 and TRBJ2-1, with TRBD2 identical over 9 bases. The V and J ends lost 1 base and 2 bases, in that order; junction bases with no gene match: 6. CDR1 and CDR2 (germline): DFQATT, SNEGSKA (reference sequence). The CDR3 is made up of 16 amino acids. DNA for the CDR3: TGCAGTGCTAGAGGTTCTAGCGGGGAGACCTACAATGAGCAGTTCTTC. Translation: CSARGSSGETYNEQFF.

The sample holds a few counts of this clonotype. This chain links TRBV20-1 with TRBJ2-5; no firm D call. In germline, CDR1 is DFQATT, CDR2 SNEGSKA (reference sequence). This CDR3 comprises 13 residues. The V gene lost 0 bases and the J gene lost 1 base, with 6 bases spanning the gap. CDR3 protein: CSARDRSQETQYF. The CDR3 region has the DNA TGCAGTGCTAGAGACAGGAGCCAAGAGACCCAGTACTTC.

This clonotype was observed at least ten times. This chain joins TRBV7-2 and TRBJ2-7; possibly TRBD1 for D (5 bases). Germline V gene data show CDR1 as SGHTA and CDR2 as FQGNSA. The CDR3 totals 12 residues. V lost 5 bases and J 3 bases, leaving 8 bases between the germline ends. CDR3: CASSTDSYEQYV. DNA for the CDR3: TGTGCCAGCAGCACCGACAGCTACGAGCAGTACGTC.

The chain combines TRBV5-3 with TRBJ2-7, with D uncertain. TRBV5-3 counts as an open reading frame of uncertain function. There are 13 residues in the CDR3. Trimming stripped 3 bases from V and 9 bases from J, with 16 bases between. The CDR3 bases are TGTGCCAGAAGCTCCCCCCCCTCCCTAGGGCAGTACGTC. It specifies CARSSPPSLGQYV.

This clonotype was detected a few times. The J gene is TRBJ1-2, the V gene TRBV2; D gene unclear. The CDR3 length is 13 residues. CDR1 is SNHLY, CDR2 FYNNEI, per germline. V lost 4 bases to trimming and J lost 8 bases, with 14 bases between them. CDR3 sequence reads: CASSVSSLGGYTF. The CDR3 nucleotides read TGTGCCAGCAGTGTGAGCAGCCTTGGAGGCTACACCTTC.

This clonotype has ten or more counts. The chain links TRBV3-1 to TRBJ2-1; 10 bases are shared with TRBD1. The CDR3 contains 15 residues. Germline CDR1 is LGHDT and CDR2 is YNNKEL (reference sequence). J lost 6 bases, V lost 4 bases, and 6 bases had no gene match. In nucleotides, the CDR3 is TGTGCCAGCAGCCCGTGGACAGGGGGGATCAATGAGCAGTTCTTC. Its translation: CASSPWTGGINEQFF.

As regards this clonotype: Possible read error: a much larger clone is one base away. This chain uses TRBV4-3 with TRBJ2-2; a weak D match, TRBD2 (6 bases). CDR1 is LGHNA and CDR2 is YSLEER in the germline V gene. The CDR3 runs 15 residues. CDR3 coding DNA: TGCGCCAGCAGCCAAGTCGGGAGAGGCACCGGGGCGCTGTTTTTT. It codes for CASSQVGRGTGALFF.

This clonotype appeared many times. The chain couples TRBV11-1 to TRBJ2-7; D not resolved. CDR1 is SGHAT and CDR2 is FQDESV in the germline V gene (reference sequence). This CDR3 spans 16 amino acids. V was cut by 0 bases and J by 0 bases, with 12 bases left in between. The CDR3 bases are TGTGCCAGCAGCTTAGCGCACTCACTTGGCTCCTACGAGCAGTACTTC. Translating it yields CASSLAHSLGSYEQYF.

Ten or more counts support this clonotype. The chain couples TRBV7-2 to TRBJ2-3; D is perhaps TRBD2 (7 bases). Germline V gene sequence: CDR1 SGHTA, CDR2 FQGNSA. The CDR3 extends over 14 amino acids. Trimming pared 6 bases from V and 7 bases from J, leaving 17 bases between. This CDR3 reads CASSKGGAVNTQYF. The DNA for the CDR3 is TGTGCCAGCAGTAAAGGGGGGGCCGTGAATACGCAGTATTTT.

This clonotype was recorded at least ten times. This chain uses TRBV9 with TRBJ1-5; D gene ambiguous. Between the trimmed V and J ends, which lost 3 bases and 7 bases, there was a span of 11 bases. CDR1 and CDR2 from the germline V gene are SGDLS and YYNGEE. CDR3 length: 13 amino acids. CDR3 DNA: TGTGCCAGCAGCGGTGCGACGGGGCAGCCCCAGCATTTT. It is translated as CASSGATGQPQHF.

This clonotype has at least ten counts. This sequence joins TRBV5-1 and TRBJ2-3; 11 bases line up with TRBD2. The V segment lost 4 bases and the J segment 7 bases; nucleotides outside the gene matches: 11. The CDR3 is 16 amino acids. In germline, CDR1 is SGHRS, CDR2 YFSETQ. CDR3 DNA: TGCGCCAGCAGCGAGACACTGACTAGCGGGGAGCATACGCAGTATTTT. It specifies CASSETLTSGEHTQYF.

This clonotype was seen ten or more times. The rearrangement uses TRBV29-1 and TRBJ1-1; D remains unclear. Trimming removed 4 bases at V and 0 bases at J, with 3 bases between. Germline CDR1 and CDR2: SQVTM and ANQGSEA. The CDR3 extends over 11 amino acids. The CDR3 DNA is TGCAGCGTTGCGATGAACACTGAAGCTTTCTTT. It translates to CSVAMNTEAFF.

In its sample, this clonotype was seen many times. The gene calls are TRBV4-1 and TRBJ2-4, with 9 bases aligning to TRBD1. After removal of 6 bases from V and 0 bases from J, the junction contained 9 bases not matched to a gene. The CDR3 covers 17 residues. Germline V gene sequence: CDR1 MGHRA, CDR2 YSYEKL. The CDR3 region has the DNA TGCGCCAGCAGGGGCCTCGGACAGGGGATAGCCAAAAACATTCAGTACTTC. The encoded protein is CASRGLGQGIAKNIQYF.

The J gene is TRBJ2-5, the V gene TRBV7-6; 7 nucleotides agree with TRBD2. After removal of 4 bases from V and 4 bases from J, the junction contained 6 bases not matched to a gene. CDR3 length: 14 amino acids. CDR1 and CDR2 from the germline V gene are SGHVS and FNYEAQ. The CDR3 DNA reads TGTGCCAGCAGCTGGGGGGGACCGGCAGAGACCCAGTACTTC. Translation: CASSWGGPAETQYF.

By share, this clonotype ranks as medium-sized. V is TRBV7-2 and J is TRBJ2-4, with 7 bases that match TRBD2. CDR3 length equals 15 residues. The germline V gene has CDR1 SGHTA and CDR2 FQGNSA. The V gene end was trimmed by 5 bases and the J gene end by 1 base; junction bases not matched to a gene: 5. CDR3 nucleotide sequence: TGTGCCAGCAGCAGGGACTACGGGGCCAAAAACATTCAGTACTTC. Amino acid sequence: CASSRDYGAKNIQYF.

The rearrangement uses TRBV18 and TRBJ1-2, with D possibly being TRBD1 (5 bases). V was pared by 3 bases and J by 4 bases, with 9 bases between. CDR1 and CDR2 from the germline V gene are KGHSH and LQKENI. This CDR3 region has 13 residues. The CDR3 DNA reads TGTGCCAGCTCACCGGGGGGTCTCTATGGCTACACCTTC. It encodes CASSPGGLYGYTF.

This clonotype has more than one count but fewer than ten. The rearrangement links TRBV4-2 to TRBJ1-2; 7 bases agree with TRBD1. Germline V gene lookup returns CDR1 LGHNA and CDR2 YNFKEQ. CDR3 length: 14 amino acids. V lost 6 bases to trimming and J lost 3 bases; unmatched junction nucleotides: 7. The CDR3 loop reads CASSPQGQDYGYTF. DNA for the CDR3: TGTGCCAGCAGTCCTCAAGGACAGGACTATGGCTACACCTTC.

This clonotype was seen a few times. V is TRBV4-1 and J is TRBJ2-7; D remains unclear. Germline CDR1 MGHRA, CDR2 YSYEKL. V was pared by 2 bases and J by 4 bases, with 12 bases between. CDR3 size: 14 residues. CDR3 protein: CASSQSHQRYEQYF. The DNA of the CDR3 is TGCGCCAGCAGCCAAAGTCACCAGAGATACGAGCAGTACTTC.

Many counts were recorded for this clonotype. The rearrangement links TRBV10-3 to TRBJ2-3; TRBD2 agrees at 10 bases. This CDR3 spans 15 amino acids. Per germline, CDR1 ENHRY and CDR2 SYGVKD. V lost 6 bases, J lost 4 bases, and 7 bases stayed unmatched. CDR3 sequence reads: CAISQAGGPPDTQYF. The CDR3 DNA sequence: TGTGCCATCAGCCAAGCGGGGGGGCCGCCAGATACGCAGTATTTT.

This clonotype has a count of ten or more. V gene TRBV24-1 combines with J gene TRBJ2-1; 10 bases fit TRBD2. Germline V gives CDR1 KGHDR, CDR2 SFDVKD. The trim removed 3 bases at V and 1 base at J, leaving 8 bases unmatched. The CDR3 runs to 18 residues. DNA of the CDR3: TGTGCCACCAGTGATCCCCTAGCGGGGGTGATGTCCTACAATGAGCAGTTCTTC. Its protein product is CATSDPLAGVMSYNEQFF.

This clonotype occurred many times. The chain recombines TRBV5-1 with TRBJ2-3; the match to TRBD2 covers 9 bases. V shed 0 bases, J shed 3 bases, and the junction held 2 bases outside the gene matches. Germline V gene sequence: CDR1 SGHRS, CDR2 YFSETQ. The CDR3 is 15 amino acids. The CDR3 here is CASSLVAGETDTQYF. The CDR3 DNA reads TGCGCCAGCAGCTTGGTAGCGGGGGAGACAGATACGCAGTATTTT.